The source of this T cell receptor (beta chain) is a study of response to subunit inactivated influenza vaccine. In this sample, this clonotype turned up a few times. Its target is not known. V lost 8 bases and J lost 0; bases outside the gene matches: 7. The CDR3 totals 15 residues. Germline CDR1 and CDR2: SGHTA and FQGNSA. Findings and limits, study-wide: That few new T cells are recruited by each seasonal influenza vaccination was the authors' suggestion.

TCRdb re-called the RT-PCR reads through MiXCR, storing one row per CDR3 protein. The sample consists of 550,000 to 600,000 distinct CDR3 sequences, about 10% of them appearing once. Sequences were derived from PBMCs from blood, sampled on the day of vaccination. The chain uses TRBV7-2 and TRBJ2-1; 7 bases are shared with TRBD2. The sequence derives from a man aged 50-59 years who received an inactivated influenza vaccine. The chain's CDR3 is CASGPVAGSYNEQFF. DNA of the CDR3: TGTGCCAGCGGACCCGTAGCGGGCTCCTACAATGAGCAGTTCTTC.